The 18 T cell receptor beta chains listed next were all sequenced from one sample in a study of control samples from healthy donors and cancer patients (dated by TCRdb to the early 2020s). Libraries were built with the immunoSEQ multiplex PCR assay. Drawn from immuneACCESS, this table holds only the in-frame rearrangements with V and J called that TCRdb kept. Clones are partly lost; checked studies trace under half to an unresolved V gene and leave the rest unexplained. The sample has approximately 89,000 clones on record, approximately 89% of them singletons. The ten top clones hold around a fifth of the sample. The sequencing sample was made of blood. Source of these receptors: a man aged 50-59 years in good health.

This clone was observed a handful of times. The rearrangement links TRBV30 to TRBJ2-1; TRBD1 matches at 11 bases. The CDR3 has 14 residues. CDR1 is GTSNPN and CDR2 is SVGIG in the germline V gene (reference sequence). V shed 3 bases and J 4 bases; nucleotides not matched to a gene: 2. CDR3 in DNA: TGTGCCTGGAGCCGGGACAGGGGGTACAATGAGCAGTTCTTC. Translating gives CAWSRDRGYNEQFF.

This chain connects TRBV9 to TRBJ1-6, with 7 bases lining up with TRBD1. Trimming took 4 bases from V and 6 from J; bases not matched to a gene: 4. This CDR3 is 14 amino acids long. The germline gives CDR1 SGDLS, CDR2 YYNGEE. The DNA of the CDR3 is TGTGCCAGCAGCTGGACAGGATCTAATTCACCCCTCCACTTT. This gives the protein CASSWTGSNSPLHF. Variable domain in full (rest from reference TRBV9 and TRBJ1-6): DSGVTQTPKHLITATGQRVTLRCSPRSGDLSVYWYQQSLDQGLQFLIQYYNGEERAKGNILERFSAQQFPDLHSELNLSSLELGDSALYFCASSWTGSNSPLHFGNGTRLTVT.

V usage is TRBV15 and J usage is TRBJ1-2, with 8 positions matching TRBD1. The CDR3 is made up of 16 amino acids. Germline V gene lookup returns CDR1 LNHNV and CDR2 YYDKDF (reference sequence). Germline trimming cut 0 bases from V and 8 bases from J; bases unmatched to any gene: 11. The CDR3 is CATSRDLATGALGYTF. The CDR3 DNA follows: TGTGCCACCAGCAGAGATTTAGCGACAGGGGCGTTGGGCTACACCTTC.

The chain couples TRBV11-3 to TRBJ2-1, with 7 nucleotides matching TRBD2. Trimming cost V 4 bases and J 1 base; bases outside gene matches: 7. The CDR3 has 16 residues. Germline lookup yields CDR1 SGHNT and CDR2 YENEEA. This CDR3 reads CASSSSLAASYNEQFF. In nucleotides, the CDR3 is TGTGCCAGCAGCTCCTCGCTAGCGGCATCCTACAATGAGCAGTTCTTC.

The chain is built from TRBV7-2 and TRBJ2-7; 10 bases agree with TRBD2. V shed 1 base and J 3 bases; nucleotides not matched to a gene: 6. This CDR3 is built from 16 residues. The germline CDR1 and CDR2 sequences are SGHTA and FQGNSA. The CDR3 protein is CASSLGSSGSIYEQYF. The DNA of the CDR3 is TGTGCCAGCAGCTTAGGATCTAGCGGGAGTATCTACGAGCAGTACTTC.

The chain is built from TRBV7-9 and TRBJ1-6, with D hard to call. Germline V gene lookup returns CDR1 SEHNR and CDR2 FQNEAQ (reference sequence). The CDR3 runs to 13 residues. Trimming took 0 bases from V and 14 from J, leaving 11 bases between them. CDR3 in DNA: TGTGCCAGCAGCTTAGCGGACGGTCCGACCCTCCACTTT. It translates to CASSLADGPTLHF. Using reference TRBV7-9 and TRBJ1-6 for the parts outside the CDR3, the full variable domain is DTGVSQNPRHKITKRGQNVTFRCDPISEHNRLYWYRQTLGQGPEFLTYFQNEAQLEKSRLLSDRFSAERPKGSFSTLEIQRTEQGDSAMYLCASSLADGPTLHFGNGTRLTVT.

The rearrangement uses TRBV9 and TRBJ2-2; no reliable D call. Germline V gene sequence: CDR1 SGDLS, CDR2 YYNGEE. There are 15 residues in the CDR3. V was shortened by 0 bases and J by 1 base, with 7 bases between the two germline ends. The CDR3 DNA sequence: TGTGCCAGCAGCGTAGACAGTGTGAACACCGGGGAGCTGTTTTTT. It specifies CASSVDSVNTGELFF.

The gene calls are TRBV5-1 and TRBJ1-2; a weak D match, TRBD1 (5 bases). Germline V lookup: CDR1 SGHRS, CDR2 YFSETQ. The CDR3 has 14 residues. V lost 0 bases, J lost 2 bases, and 8 bases lay in between. The chain's CDR3 is CASSLAEGNYGYTF. CDR3 bases: TGCGCCAGCAGCTTGGCCGAGGGGAACTATGGCTACACCTTC. The whole variable domain, remainder taken from reference TRBV5-1 and TRBJ1-2, is KAGVTQTPRYLIKTRGQQVTLSCSPISGHRSVSWYQQTPGQGLQFLFEYFSETQRNKGNFPGRFSGRQFSNSRSEMNVSTLELGDSALYLCASSLAEGNYGYTFGSGTRLTVV.

The chain uses TRBV9 and TRBJ2-3, with a weak D call TRBD1 (6 bases). The CDR3 has 15 residues. Germline loops: CDR1 SGDLS, CDR2 YYNGEE. Between the trimmed V and J ends, which lost 3 bases and 2 bases, there was a span of 13 bases. The CDR3 coding sequence is TGTGCCAGCAGCGGAGGACAGTTTCCCACAGATACGCAGTATTTT. This translates into CASSGGQFPTDTQYF.

In its sample, this clone was seen a few times. The J gene is TRBJ2-2, the V gene TRBV27; TRBD2 matches 7 bases. Per germline, CDR1 MNHEY and CDR2 SMNVEV (reference sequence). The ends lost 5 bases at V and 4 bases at J; junction bases unmatched: 10. There are 16 residues in the CDR3. CDR3 loop: CASSPGLGMGTGELFF. Written as DNA, the CDR3 is TGTGCCAGCAGTCCCGGACTAGGAATGGGCACCGGGGAGCTGTTTTTT.

The V call is TRBV5-1, the J call TRBJ2-1, with TRBD2 matching over 12 bases. The junction had 8 bases not matched to a gene; V was cut back by 0 bases and J by 7 bases. The CDR3 has 17 amino acids. Germline CDR1 SGHRS, CDR2 YFSETQ. The CDR3 loop is CASSLASGLAGPNEQFF. CDR3 nucleotide sequence: TGCGCCAGCAGCTTGGCCTCAGGACTAGCGGGACCGAATGAGCAGTTCTTC.

V gene TRBV6-5 combines with J gene TRBJ1-2, with D perhaps matching TRBD1 (6 bases). The length of the CDR3 is 14 residues. Deletions cut 3 bases from V and 8 bases from J, with 16 bases between. Germline CDR1 and CDR2: MNHEY and SVGAGI. The CDR3 loop reads CASSYPGGAGGYTF. The CDR3 DNA reads as TGTGCCAGCAGTTATCCGGGGGGGGCTGGAGGCTACACCTTC.

This chain links TRBV15 with TRBJ2-1; the match to TRBD1 covers 9 bases. Looked up from germline, CDR1 is LNHNV and CDR2 is YYDKDF (reference sequence). The V segment lost 7 bases and the J segment 4 bases; nucleotides outside the gene matches: 8. This CDR3 is 15 amino acids long. The CDR3 sequence is CATTPGQGIYNEQFF. CDR3 nucleotides: TGTGCCACCACCCCGGGACAGGGCATATACAATGAGCAGTTCTTC.

V usage is TRBV2 and J usage is TRBJ1-5; D is perhaps TRBD1 (5 bases). Trimming removed 6 bases from V and 1 base from J, with 19 bases in between. This CDR3 contains 17 residues. Germline V lookup: CDR1 SNHLY, CDR2 FYNNEI. The CDR3 bases are TGTGCCAGCAGCGTACTGTCGGGGGGTCCGAGCAATCAGCCCCAGCATTTT. This translates into CASSVLSGGPSNQPQHF.

This chain connects TRBV15 to TRBJ2-7, with 9 bases lining up with TRBD2. The CDR3 covers 16 residues. CDR1 is LNHNV and CDR2 is YYDKDF in the germline V gene (reference sequence). V lost 1 base, J lost 1 base, and 5 bases stayed unmatched. CDR3 protein: CATSRGSAGGSYEQYF. The CDR3 nucleotides read TGTGCCACCAGCAGAGGGTCAGCGGGAGGATCCTACGAGCAGTACTTC.

The chain is built from TRBV28 and TRBJ2-7, with D maybe TRBD1 (7 bases). Between the trimmed V and J ends, which lost 6 bases and 4 bases, there was a span of 19 bases. This CDR3 contains 15 residues. Germline V gene lookup returns CDR1 MDHEN and CDR2 SYDVKM. The CDR3 protein is CASSSRGTAKYEQYV. DNA for the CDR3: TGTGCCAGCAGCTCGCGCGGGACAGCCAAATACGAGCAGTACGTC.

V is TRBV6-2 or TRBV6-3 and J is TRBJ1-1, with TRBD1 matching over 7 bases. Germline CDR1 reads MNHEY; CDR2 reads SVGEGT. The CDR3 runs 13 residues. J gave up 1 base and V 5 bases, and 1 base lay outside the gene matches. The CDR3 protein is CASSRQGNTEAFF. CDR3 nucleotide sequence: TGTGCCAGCAGTCGACAGGGGAACACTGAAGCTTTCTTT.

The V call is TRBV6-5, the J call TRBJ2-7; tentatively, D is TRBD1 (5 bases). CDR1 is MNHEY and CDR2 is SVGAGI in the germline V gene. The CDR3 extends over 13 amino acids. The ends were cut back, 4 bases at V and 9 bases at J, with 16 bases in the middle. This chain's CDR3 is CASSSGFTSGQYV. The DNA for the CDR3 is TGTGCCAGCAGTTCAGGGTTTACAAGTGGGCAGTACGTC.